The 24 T cell receptor beta chains given below trace back to one sample, sequenced in a study of T-cell reconstitution after alpha-beta-depleted transplantation in children (dated by TCRdb to the mid-2010s). The library was built by means of PCR. Sequencing instrument: Illumina HiSeq 2500. TCR libraries were prepared with molecular barcoding, using unique molecular identifiers to normalize TCRbeta repertoire quantification. In TCRdb, the public reads were trimmed at Q25 with fastp and aligned with MiXCR, with productive beta chains retained. Every entry covers one CDR3 protein and lists the most common genes and DNA from its rows. The sample table records 90,000 to 95,000 distinct CDR3 sequences; 12% of these occur just once. The leading ten clones occupy more than 11% of the sample. Sample: PBMCs from the stem cell graft donor, taken from the stem cell graft. The source of these receptors is a human donor who donated a stem cell graft to a child with inherited bone marrow failure.

This clonotype was detected ten times or more. The rearrangement uses TRBV5-1 and TRBJ2-7; 7 nucleotides agree with TRBD2. Germline CDR1 is SGHRS and CDR2 is YFSETQ. CDR3 size: 15 residues. The V gene end was trimmed by 1 base and the J gene end by 5 bases; junction bases not matched to a gene: 9. This CDR3 is CASSLNWEGSHEQYF. CDR3 coding DNA: TGCGCCAGCAGCTTGAATTGGGAGGGGAGTCACGAGCAGTACTTC.

This clonotype was observed many times. This chain connects TRBV5-1 to TRBJ2-7; D remains unclear. This CDR3 is 15 amino acids long. From germline, CDR1 is SGHRS and CDR2 YFSETQ. V lost 4 bases and J lost 4, with 18 bases in between. The CDR3 is CASSPLGGDSYEQYF. In DNA form, the CDR3 reads TGCGCCAGCAGCCCCCTGGGTGGGGATTCGTACGAGCAGTACTTC.

This clonotype showed up many times. The chain carries TRBV6-2 or TRBV6-3 and TRBJ2-5; D unclear. The V end was cut by 4 bases, the J end by 9 bases, with 9 bases between. CDR1 is MNHEY and CDR2 is SVGEGT in the germline V gene. The CDR3 runs to 11 residues. The CDR3 protein is CASSSTISQYF. DNA for the CDR3: TGTGCCAGCAGTTCCACAATATCCCAGTACTTC.

Ten or more counts support this clonotype. The chain recombines TRBV6-5 with TRBJ1-1, with 9 bases that match TRBD1. Germline-derived CDR1 and CDR2 are MNHEY and SVGAGI. The junction had 11 bases not matched to a gene; V was cut back by 6 bases and J by 3 bases. There are 16 residues in the CDR3. CDR3 sequence (DNA): TGTGCCAGCAGACCCAGAGACAGGGGGGGACACACTGAAGCTTTCTTT. As protein: CASRPRDRGGHTEAFF.

The sample holds many counts of this clonotype. V gene TRBV7-2 combines with J gene TRBJ1-3; 7 bases align to TRBD1. J gave up 4 bases and V 5 bases, and 5 bases lay outside the gene matches. The CDR3 is 14 residues long. Looked up from germline, CDR1 is SGHTA and CDR2 is FQGNSA. This CDR3 reads CASSPGGVGNTIYF. The CDR3 region has the DNA TGTGCCAGCAGCCCAGGGGGGGTCGGAAACACCATATATTTT.

The table lists this clonotype with many counts. This chain connects TRBV5-1 to TRBJ2-1, with D hard to call. The ends were cut back, 0 bases at V and 15 bases at J, with 16 bases in the middle. The CDR3 runs to 13 residues. Per the germline V gene, CDR1 is SGHRS and CDR2 is YFSETQ. Here the CDR3 reads CASSLDGLFFLFF. As DNA, the CDR3 is TGCGCCAGCAGCTTGGACGGGCTTTTCTTTTTGTTCTTC.

This clonotype was counted at least ten times. The J gene is TRBJ2-1, the V gene TRBV5-1; D may be TRBD1 (6 bases). V lost 3 bases and J 0 bases, leaving 10 bases between the germline ends. This CDR3 spans 15 amino acids. Germline V lookup: CDR1 SGHRS, CDR2 YFSETQ. This chain's CDR3 is CASSSIQGSYNEQFF. Here the CDR3 DNA reads TGCGCCAGCAGCTCGATACAGGGCTCCTACAATGAGCAGTTCTTC.

This clonotype was seen at least ten times. The J gene is TRBJ1-1, the V gene TRBV5-1; D perhaps matches TRBD1 (5 bases). This CDR3 comprises 16 residues. Germline V gene sequence: CDR1 SGHRS, CDR2 YFSETQ. V gave up 4 bases and J gave up 0 bases, with 16 bases separating them. CDR3 bases: TGCGCCAGCAGCCCCCGGGACCGCAACCTGAACACTGAAGCTTTCTTT. This translates into CASSPRDRNLNTEAFF.

This clonotype showed up many times. The CDR3 sequence is CSAVGLAGESYNEQFF. CDR3 nucleotides: TGCAGTGCGGTCGGACTAGCGGGAGAATCCTACAATGAGCAGTTCTTC. The rearrangement joins TRBV20-1 to TRBJ2-1; the match to TRBD2 covers 13 bases. The length of the CDR3 is 16 residues. V lost 6 bases to trimming and J lost 1 base; unmatched junction nucleotides: 6. Germline loops: CDR1 DFQATT, CDR2 SNEGSKA (reference sequence).

This chain links TRBV7-2 with TRBJ2-3; no definite D call. V lost 1 base and J lost 6, with 8 bases in between. The CDR3 runs 13 residues. Germline V lookup: CDR1 SGHTA, CDR2 FQGNSA. The chain's CDR3 is CASSLGSRDTQYF. CDR3 sequence (DNA): TGTGCCAGCAGCTTAGGGTCTAGGGATACGCAGTATTTT. Full variable domain (missing parts from reference TRBV7-2 and TRBJ2-3): GAGVSQSPSNKVTEKGKDVELRCDPISGHTALYWYRQSLGQGLEFLIYFQGNSAPDKSGLPSDRFSAERTGGSVSTLTIQRTQQEDSAVYLCASSLGSRDTQYFGPGTRLTVL.

This clonotype was recorded many times. The chain recombines TRBV5-1 with TRBJ2-6; TRBD2 agrees at 8 bases. The V gene end was trimmed by 2 bases and the J gene end by 0 bases; junction bases not matched to a gene: 1. In germline, CDR1 is SGHRS, CDR2 YFSETQ. This CDR3 has 16 residues. The CDR3 is CASSFAGGSGANVLTF. Here the CDR3 DNA reads TGCGCCAGCAGCTTCGCGGGAGGCTCTGGGGCCAACGTCCTGACTTTC.

This clonotype was recorded many times. The chain is built from TRBV15 and TRBJ1-1; D is possibly TRBD1 (5 bases). Germline lookup yields CDR1 LNHNV and CDR2 YYDKDF (reference sequence). The CDR3 covers 16 residues. Trimming left V 2 bases short and J 4 bases short, with 17 bases between. CDR3 protein: CATSRPLRGGSTEAFF. The CDR3 DNA reads as TGTGCCACCAGCAGACCCCTGCGGGGGGGGAGCACTGAAGCTTTCTTT.

In its sample, this clonotype was seen many times. The chain recombines TRBV20-1 with TRBJ2-5; 8 nucleotides match TRBD2. V dropped 4 bases and J dropped 2; count of bases not matched to a gene: 9. CDR3 size: 15 residues. CDR1 and CDR2 from the germline V gene are DFQATT and SNEGSKA (reference sequence). The CDR3 region has the DNA TGCAGTGCTACGAAACACTCTAGCGGGCAAGAGACCCAGTACTTC. As protein: CSATKHSSGQETQYF.

The chain carries TRBV10-3 and TRBJ2-6; 8 nucleotides agree with TRBD1. The CDR3 runs to 17 residues. V was clipped by 3 bases and J by 4 bases; unmatched bases: 8. The germline V gene has CDR1 ENHRY and CDR2 SYGVKD. CDR3 in amino acids: CAISESGQGTGANVLTF. Written as DNA, the CDR3 is TGTGCCATCAGTGAATCCGGACAGGGAACAGGGGCCAACGTCCTGACTTTC.

This rearrangement joins TRBV5-4 to TRBJ2-5; maybe TRBD2 (5 bases). The germline CDR1 and CDR2 sequences are SGHNT and YYREEE (reference sequence). The length of the CDR3 is 16 residues. V lost 0 bases to trimming and J lost 3 bases, with 15 bases between them. The CDR3: CASSLGGPAREETQYF. The CDR3 coding sequence is TGTGCCAGCAGCTTGGGCGGACCCGCGAGGGAAGAGACCCAGTACTTC.

This clonotype has more than one count but fewer than ten. This chain uses TRBV19 with TRBJ2-2; 12 positions match TRBD2. Germline V gives CDR1 LNHDA, CDR2 SQIVND (reference sequence). V shed 5 bases and J 6 bases; nucleotides not matched to a gene: 10. The CDR3 runs 17 residues. This CDR3 reads CASSLRRTSGTAGELFF. The CDR3 DNA reads as TGTGCCAGTAGTTTACGAAGGACTAGCGGGACCGCCGGGGAGCTGTTTTTT.

This clonotype was picked up many times. The gene calls are TRBV7-3 and TRBJ2-2, with D perhaps assigned TRBD1 or TRBD2 (5 bases each). V was shortened by 8 bases and J by 7 bases, with 8 bases between the two germline ends. This CDR3 spans 11 amino acids. CDR1 is SGHTA and CDR2 is FQGTGA in the germline V gene. The CDR3 protein is CASGAGGELFF. The CDR3 DNA follows: TGTGCCAGCGGGGCGGGCGGGGAGCTGTTTTTT. Variable domain in full (rest from reference TRBV7-3 and TRBJ2-2): GAGVSQTPSNKVTEKGKYVELRCDPISGHTALYWYRQSLGQGPEFLIYFQGTGAADDSGLPNDRFFAVRPEGSVSTLKIQRTERGDSAVYLCASGAGGELFFGEGSRLTVL.

This clonotype was counted at least ten times. This chain uses TRBV6-1 with TRBJ1-4; D is ambiguous. The CDR3 contains 14 residues. In germline, CDR1 is MNHNS, CDR2 SASEGT. The V gene lost 6 bases and the J gene lost 7 bases, with 15 bases spanning the gap. CDR3 nucleotides: TGTGCCAGCAGGGTAAAGGTCCTTTCTGAAAAACTGTTTTTT. It yields the protein CASRVKVLSEKLFF.

This clonotype showed up many times. V and J are TRBV5-1 and TRBJ1-4; unclear D gene. From germline, CDR1 is SGHRS and CDR2 YFSETQ. The ends were cut back, 0 bases at V and 0 bases at J, with 6 bases in the middle. The CDR3 contains 15 residues. The CDR3 reads CASSLDRTTNEKLFF. The CDR3 coding sequence is TGCGCCAGCAGCTTGGACCGAACAACTAATGAAAAACTGTTTTTT.

A remark on this clonotype: An end of the junction differs from the germline gene, which may be a read error. The V and J genes are TRBV14 and TRBJ2-3; 7 positions agree with TRBD2. This CDR3 is built from 15 residues. Germline lookup yields CDR1 SGHDN and CDR2 FVKESK. CDR3 in DNA: TGTGCCAGCAGCCGCGGGGGAAACAGCATAGATACGCAGTATTTT. Translated, it gives CASSRGGNSIDTQYF.

This chain joins TRBV28 and TRBJ1-4, with unresolved D. This CDR3 is 16 amino acids long. The V gene's germline CDR1 is MDHEN and CDR2 SYDVKM. V lost 6 bases, J lost 4 bases, and 18 bases lay in between. CDR3 region: CASSPRFGRYNEKLFF. The CDR3 nucleotides read TGTGCCAGCAGCCCCCGGTTTGGACGGTATAATGAAAAACTGTTTTTT.

Ten or more counts support this clonotype. The CDR3 protein is CASSFYPRQADTQYF. Written as DNA, the CDR3 is TGTGCCAGCAGTTTCTACCCCCGACAGGCAGATACGCAGTATTTT. V usage is TRBV27 and J usage is TRBJ2-3; D may be TRBD1 (6 bases). Germline V gene lookup returns CDR1 MNHEY and CDR2 SMNVEV (reference sequence). The V and J ends lost 3 bases and 4 bases respectively, with 14 bases between them. CDR3 size: 15 residues.

This clonotype has at least ten counts. The chain couples TRBV12-3 or TRBV12-4 to TRBJ2-6; D remains unclear. The CDR3 runs to 15 residues. Trimming took off 6 bases at V and 2 bases at J, with 11 bases between the two ends. As DNA, the CDR3 is TGTGCCAGCAGCCCCGACACCACTGGGGCCAACGTCCTGACTTTC. This codes for CASSPDTTGANVLTF.

The rearrangement uses TRBV7-6 and TRBJ2-1, with TRBD1 as a possible D gene (6 bases). Germline loops: CDR1 SGHVS, CDR2 FNYEAQ. The CDR3 extends over 15 amino acids. V was cut by 2 bases and J by 8 bases, with 16 bases left in between. The CDR3 loop reads CASSLKVNRADEQFF. The CDR3 coding sequence is TGTGCCAGCAGCTTAAAGGTGAACAGGGCTGATGAGCAGTTCTTC.